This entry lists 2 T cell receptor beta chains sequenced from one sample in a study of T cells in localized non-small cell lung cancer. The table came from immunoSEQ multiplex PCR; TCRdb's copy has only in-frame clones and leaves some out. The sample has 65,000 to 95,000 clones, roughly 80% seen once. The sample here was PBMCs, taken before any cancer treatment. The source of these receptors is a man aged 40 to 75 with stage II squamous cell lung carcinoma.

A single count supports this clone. The CDR3: CASSEDSSSYNEQFF. CDR3 DNA sequence: TGCGCCAGCAGCGAAGACTCCAGCTCCTACAATGAGCAGTTCTTC. This rearrangement joins TRBV5-1 to TRBJ2-1, with D unclear. Trimming removed 4 bases from V and 0 bases from J, with 11 bases in between. The CDR3 has 15 residues. Germline-derived CDR1 and CDR2 are SGHRS and YFSETQ.

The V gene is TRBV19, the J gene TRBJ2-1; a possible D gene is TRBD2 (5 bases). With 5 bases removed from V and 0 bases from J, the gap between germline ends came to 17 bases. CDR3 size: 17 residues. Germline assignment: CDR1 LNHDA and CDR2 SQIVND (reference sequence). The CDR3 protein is CASSVQRSRGSYNEQFF. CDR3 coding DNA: TGTGCCAGTAGTGTCCAGCGGAGCCGGGGCTCCTACAATGAGCAGTTCTTC.